The present T cell receptor beta chain was sequenced within a study of Graves' ophthalmopathy and Graves' hyperthyroidism. As the template, RNA transcripts were used to amplify TCR beta CDR3 regions. Scientists carried out first-round RT-PCR using HTBI primers and then a second-round multiplex PCR. TCRdb re-analysed the multiplex PCR reads in MiXCR, keeping a single row per CDR3 protein. The profile shows a few hundred thousand distinct CDR3 sequences, about 40% of them singletons. This CDR3 is built from 15 residues. About this clonotype: A much larger clonotype is one base distant, so this may be a read error.

The TCR originated in an adult man with Graves' hyperthyroidism. This chain links TRBV12-3 or TRBV12-4 with TRBJ1-5; possible D gene TRBD1, 6 bases. Sample: peripheral blood or thyroid tissue (not recorded which). The DNA of the CDR3 is TGTGGCAGCAAGGTGGGGGCCCTGAGCAATCAGCCCCAGCATTTT. Its translation is CGSKVGALSNQPQHF.